The T cell receptor (beta chain) described here comes from a study of blood T cells in healthy people across ages. A note on this clonotype: One end of the junction fails to match germline, which may point to a read error.

Germline-derived CDR1 and CDR2 are DFQATT and SNEGSKA (reference sequence). This CDR3 region has 14 residues. Sample-barcoded 5' priming and a J-beta primer mix drove a second PCR of about 6 to 12 cycles. A single record per CDR3 protein comes from TCRdb applying MiXCR to the 5' RACE reads. The repertoire holds 1.5 million to 1.8 million distinct CDR3 sequences, with approximately 42% as singletons. Sequenced sample: blood. The rearrangement uses TRBV20-1 and TRBJ2-7, with 8 bases aligning to TRBD1. This clonotype originated in a young woman in good health. The CDR3 is CSAPGQEPFTEQYF. CDR3 in DNA: TGTAGTGCTCCGGGACAGGAACCATTTACGGAGCAGTACTTC.